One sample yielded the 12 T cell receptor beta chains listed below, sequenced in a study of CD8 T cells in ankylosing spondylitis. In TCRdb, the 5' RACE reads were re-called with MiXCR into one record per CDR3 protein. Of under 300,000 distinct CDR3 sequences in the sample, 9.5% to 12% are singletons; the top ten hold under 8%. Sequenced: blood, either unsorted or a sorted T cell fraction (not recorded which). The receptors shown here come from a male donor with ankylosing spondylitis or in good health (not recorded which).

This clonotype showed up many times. CDR3 sequence reads: CASSKLNEQFF. The CDR3 DNA reads as TGTGCCAGCTCTAAGTTGAATGAGCAGTTCTTC. The V call is TRBV6-5, the J call TRBJ2-1, with D uncertain. The germline gives CDR1 MNHEY, CDR2 SVGAGI. This CDR3 has 11 amino acids. V dropped 8 bases and J dropped 7 bases, with 9 bases sitting between them.

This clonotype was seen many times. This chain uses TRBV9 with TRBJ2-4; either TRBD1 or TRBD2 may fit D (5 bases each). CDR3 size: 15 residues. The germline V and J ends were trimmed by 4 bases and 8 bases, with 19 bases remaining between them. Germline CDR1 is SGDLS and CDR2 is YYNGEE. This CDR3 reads CASSPPGSGQYIQYF. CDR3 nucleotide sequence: TGTGCCAGCAGCCCACCAGGCTCGGGGCAATACATTCAGTACTTC.

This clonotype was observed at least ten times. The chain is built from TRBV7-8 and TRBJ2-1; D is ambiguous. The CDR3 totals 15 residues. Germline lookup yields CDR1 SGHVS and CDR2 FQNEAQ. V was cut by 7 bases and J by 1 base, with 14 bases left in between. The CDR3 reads CASTSSELSYNEQFF. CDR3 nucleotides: TGTGCCAGCACCTCGTCGGAACTTTCCTACAATGAGCAGTTCTTC. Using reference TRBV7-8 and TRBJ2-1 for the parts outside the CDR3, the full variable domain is GAGVSQSPRYKVAKRGQDVALRCDPISGHVSLFWYQQALGQGPEFLTYFQNEAQLDKSGLPSDRFFAERPEGSVSTLKIQRTQQEDSAVYLCASTSSELSYNEQFFGPGTRLTVL.

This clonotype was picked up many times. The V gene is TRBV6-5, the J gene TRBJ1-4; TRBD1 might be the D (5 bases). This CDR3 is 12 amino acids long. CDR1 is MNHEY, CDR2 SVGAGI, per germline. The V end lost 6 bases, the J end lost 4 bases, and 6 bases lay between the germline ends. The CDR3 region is CASRGGNEKLFF. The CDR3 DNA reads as TGTGCCAGCAGGGGGGGTAATGAAAAACTGTTTTTT.

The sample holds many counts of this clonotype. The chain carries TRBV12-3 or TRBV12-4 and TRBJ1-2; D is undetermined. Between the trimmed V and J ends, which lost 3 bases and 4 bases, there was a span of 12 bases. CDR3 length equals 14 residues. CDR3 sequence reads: CASSFLQPGYGYTF. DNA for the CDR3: TGTGCCAGCAGTTTTCTCCAACCAGGCTATGGCTACACCTTC.

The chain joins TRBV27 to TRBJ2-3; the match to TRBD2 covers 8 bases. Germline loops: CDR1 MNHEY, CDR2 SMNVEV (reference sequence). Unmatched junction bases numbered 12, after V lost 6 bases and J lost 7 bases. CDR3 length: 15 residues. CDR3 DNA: TGTGCCAGCAGAAGTAGCGGGGTTCTCGGGAATACGCAGTATTTT. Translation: CASRSSGVLGNTQYF.

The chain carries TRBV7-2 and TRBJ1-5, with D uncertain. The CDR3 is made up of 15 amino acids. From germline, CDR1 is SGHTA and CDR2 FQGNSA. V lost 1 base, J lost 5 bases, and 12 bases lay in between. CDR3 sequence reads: CASSLDSHQDQPQHF. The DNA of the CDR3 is TGTGCCAGCAGCTTAGATTCCCACCAAGATCAGCCCCAGCATTTT.

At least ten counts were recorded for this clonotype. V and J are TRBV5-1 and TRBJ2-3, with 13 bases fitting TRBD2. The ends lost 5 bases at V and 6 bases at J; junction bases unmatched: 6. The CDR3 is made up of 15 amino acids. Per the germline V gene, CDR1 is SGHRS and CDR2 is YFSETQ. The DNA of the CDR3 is TGCGCCAGCAGAAAAGGACTAGCGGGAGCGGATACGCAGTATTTT. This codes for CASRKGLAGADTQYF.

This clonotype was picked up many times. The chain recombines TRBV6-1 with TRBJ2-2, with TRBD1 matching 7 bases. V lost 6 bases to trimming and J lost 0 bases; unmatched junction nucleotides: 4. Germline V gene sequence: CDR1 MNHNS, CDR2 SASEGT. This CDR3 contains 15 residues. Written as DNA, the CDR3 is TGTGCCAGCAGACTGGACAGGTCGAACACCGGGGAGCTGTTTTTT. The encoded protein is CASRLDRSNTGELFF.

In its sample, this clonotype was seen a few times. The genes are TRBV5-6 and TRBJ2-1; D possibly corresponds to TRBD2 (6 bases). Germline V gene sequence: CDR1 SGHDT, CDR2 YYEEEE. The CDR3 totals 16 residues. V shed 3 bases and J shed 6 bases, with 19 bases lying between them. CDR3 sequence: CASSWLAPSLGNEQFF. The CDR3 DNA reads TGTGCCAGCAGCTGGCTAGCGCCATCACTCGGCAATGAGCAGTTCTTC.

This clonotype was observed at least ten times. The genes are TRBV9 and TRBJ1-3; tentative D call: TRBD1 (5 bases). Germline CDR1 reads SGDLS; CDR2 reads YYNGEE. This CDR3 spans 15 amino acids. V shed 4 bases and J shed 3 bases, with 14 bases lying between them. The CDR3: CASSMGGADGNTIYF. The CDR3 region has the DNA TGTGCCAGCAGCATGGGAGGGGCAGATGGAAACACCATATATTTT. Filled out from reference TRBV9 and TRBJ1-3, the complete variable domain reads DSGVTQTPKHLITATGQRVTLRCSPRSGDLSVYWYQQSLDQGLQFLIQYYNGEERAKGNILERFSAQQFPDLHSELNLSSLELGDSALYFCASSMGGADGNTIYFGEGSWLTVV.

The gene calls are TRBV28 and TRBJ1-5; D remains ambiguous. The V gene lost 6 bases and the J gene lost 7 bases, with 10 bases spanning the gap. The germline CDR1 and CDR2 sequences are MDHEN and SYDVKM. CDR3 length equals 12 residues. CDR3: CASSEGSQPQHF. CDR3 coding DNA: TGTGCCAGCAGCGAAGGGAGCCAGCCCCAGCATTTT.